The 5 T cell receptor beta chains reported below all come from one sample, sequenced in a study of cytotoxic CD8 clonotypes in ibrutinib-treated CLL. Profiling relied on immunoSEQ multiplex PCR, and the TCRdb table lists in-frame clones only, not all of them. The table includes about 300,000 clones, 60% to 80% detected once. The sequencing used PBMCs, collected at disease progression, from a patient treated with ibrutinib. These receptor sequences come from a human donor with chronic lymphocytic leukemia.

The V gene is TRBV29-1, the J gene TRBJ1-5, with no clear D. CDR1 SQVTM and CDR2 ANQGSEA come from the germline V gene. Trimming removed 3 bases at V and 2 bases at J, with 11 bases between. The CDR3 has 14 residues. The CDR3 protein is CSVETQDGNQPQHF. CDR3 nucleotide sequence: TGCAGCGTTGAGACTCAGGATGGCAATCAGCCCCAGCATTTT.

This clone showed up just once. The rearrangement uses TRBV7-9 and TRBJ2-3, with D possibly matching TRBD2 (6 bases). V lost 5 bases to trimming and J lost 1 base, with 16 bases between them. From germline, CDR1 is SEHNR and CDR2 FQNEAQ (reference sequence). CDR3 length: 16 residues. Written as DNA, the CDR3 is TGTGCCAGCAGCCCTCCGAGGAGGGTGGGCACAGATACGCAGTATTTT. Translation gives CASSPPRRVGTDTQYF. The full variable domain, its missing parts supplied by reference TRBV7-9 and TRBJ2-3, is DTGVSQNPRHKITKRGQNVTFRCDPISEHNRLYWYRQTLGQGPEFLTYFQNEAQLEKSRLLSDRFSAERPKGSFSTLEIQRTEQGDSAMYLCASSPPRRVGTDTQYFGPGTRLTVL.

This clone came up a few times. The chain links TRBV28 to TRBJ2-1; D gene uncertain. Germline CDR1 is MDHEN and CDR2 is SYDVKM. This CDR3 is built from 12 residues. V shed 2 bases and J shed 8 bases, with 7 bases lying between them. CDR3 DNA: TGTGCCAGCAGTTTAAGGCACGATGAGCAGTTCTTC. This sequence encodes CASSLRHDEQFF.

The chain joins TRBV5-6 to TRBJ2-5; D perhaps matches TRBD1 (5 bases). The CDR3 length is 17 residues. Trimming cost V 1 base and J 5 bases, with 21 bases left between them. Germline assignment: CDR1 SGHDT and CDR2 YYEEEE. In DNA, the CDR3 is TGTGCCAGCAGCTTGATTGTCCAGGGCTGGGGTTGGGAGACCCAGTACTTC. As protein: CASSLIVQGWGWETQYF.

The V call is TRBV4-1, the J call TRBJ2-2, with 11 positions matching TRBD2. Germline loops: CDR1 MGHRA, CDR2 YSYEKL. This CDR3 region has 18 residues. With V trimmed by 0 bases and J by 6 bases, 9 bases remained unmatched. The CDR3: CASSQDRGGTSGPGELFF. The CDR3 DNA reads TGCGCCAGCAGCCAAGATCGCGGGGGGACTAGCGGACCCGGGGAGCTGTTTTTT.